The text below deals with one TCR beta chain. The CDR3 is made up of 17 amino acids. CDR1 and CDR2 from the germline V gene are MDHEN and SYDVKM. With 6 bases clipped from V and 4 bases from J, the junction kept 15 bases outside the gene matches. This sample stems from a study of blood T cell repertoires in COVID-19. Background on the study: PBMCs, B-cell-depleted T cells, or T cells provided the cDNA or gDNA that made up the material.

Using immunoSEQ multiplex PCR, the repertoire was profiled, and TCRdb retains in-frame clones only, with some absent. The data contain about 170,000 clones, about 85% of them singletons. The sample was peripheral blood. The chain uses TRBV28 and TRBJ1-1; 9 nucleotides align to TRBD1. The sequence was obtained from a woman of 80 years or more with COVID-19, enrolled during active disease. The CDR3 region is CASRPTGGAVFGTEAFF. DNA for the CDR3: TGTGCCAGCAGACCAACAGGGGGCGCGGTCTTTGGCACTGAAGCTTTCTTT. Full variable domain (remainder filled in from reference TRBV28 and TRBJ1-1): DVKVTQSSRYLVKRTGEKVFLECVQDMDHENMFWYRQDPGLGLRLIYFSYDVKMKEKGDIPEGYSVSREKKERFSLILESASTNQTSMYLCASRPTGGAVFGTEAFFGQGTRLTVV.